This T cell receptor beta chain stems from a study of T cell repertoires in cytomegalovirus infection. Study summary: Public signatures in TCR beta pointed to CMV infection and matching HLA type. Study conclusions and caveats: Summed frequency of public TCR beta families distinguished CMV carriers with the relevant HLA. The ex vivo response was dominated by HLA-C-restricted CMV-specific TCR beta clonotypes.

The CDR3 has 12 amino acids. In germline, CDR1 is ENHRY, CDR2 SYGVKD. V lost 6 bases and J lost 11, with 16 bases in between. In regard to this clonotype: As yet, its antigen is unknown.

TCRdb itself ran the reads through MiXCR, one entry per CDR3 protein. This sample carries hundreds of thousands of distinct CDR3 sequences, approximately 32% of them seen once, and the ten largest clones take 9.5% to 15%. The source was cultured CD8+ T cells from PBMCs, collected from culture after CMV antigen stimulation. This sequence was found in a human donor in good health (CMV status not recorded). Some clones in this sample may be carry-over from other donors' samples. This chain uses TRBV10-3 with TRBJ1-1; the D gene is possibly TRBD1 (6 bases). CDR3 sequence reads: CAIRGHRERAFF. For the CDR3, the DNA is TGTGCCATCAGGGGCCACAGGGAGCGGGCTTTCTTT.